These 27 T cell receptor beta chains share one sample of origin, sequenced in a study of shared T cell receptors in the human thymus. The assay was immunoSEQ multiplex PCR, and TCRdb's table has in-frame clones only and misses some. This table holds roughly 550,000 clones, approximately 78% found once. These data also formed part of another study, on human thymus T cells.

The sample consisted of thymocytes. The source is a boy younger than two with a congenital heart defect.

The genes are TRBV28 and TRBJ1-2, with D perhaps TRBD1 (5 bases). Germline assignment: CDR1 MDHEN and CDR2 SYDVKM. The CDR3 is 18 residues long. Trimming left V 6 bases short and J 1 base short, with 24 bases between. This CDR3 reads CASRALPKDGHLNYGYTF. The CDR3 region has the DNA TGTGCCAGCAGGGCGTTGCCGAAAGACGGACACCTTAACTATGGCTACACCTTC.

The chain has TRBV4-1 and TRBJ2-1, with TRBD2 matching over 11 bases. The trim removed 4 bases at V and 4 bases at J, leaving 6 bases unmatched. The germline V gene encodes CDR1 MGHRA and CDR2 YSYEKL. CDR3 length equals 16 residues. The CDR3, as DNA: TGCGCCAGCAGCCCTACTAGCGGGAGTATATACAATGAGCAGTTCTTC. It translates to CASSPTSGSIYNEQFF.

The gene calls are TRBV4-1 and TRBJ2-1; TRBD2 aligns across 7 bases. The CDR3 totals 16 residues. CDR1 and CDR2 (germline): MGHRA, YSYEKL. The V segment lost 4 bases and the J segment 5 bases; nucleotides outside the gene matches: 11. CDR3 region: CASSLQARGGDNEQFF. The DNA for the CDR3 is TGCGCCAGCAGCCTTCAGGCGAGGGGAGGGGACAATGAGCAGTTCTTC.

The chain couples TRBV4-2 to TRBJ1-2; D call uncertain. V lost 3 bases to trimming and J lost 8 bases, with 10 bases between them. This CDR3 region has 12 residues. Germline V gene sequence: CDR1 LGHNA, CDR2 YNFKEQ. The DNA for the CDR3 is TGTGCCAGCAGCCACGGCCAGGAAGGCTACACCTTC. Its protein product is CASSHGQEGYTF.

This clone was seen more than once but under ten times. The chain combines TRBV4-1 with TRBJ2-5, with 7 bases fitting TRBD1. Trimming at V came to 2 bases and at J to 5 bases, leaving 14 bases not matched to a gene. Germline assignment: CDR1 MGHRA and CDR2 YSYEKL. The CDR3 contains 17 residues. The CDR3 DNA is TGCGCCAGCAGCCAAAGAGGGGGCTACGACTCCGTGGAGACCCAGTACTTC. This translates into CASSQRGGYDSVETQYF.

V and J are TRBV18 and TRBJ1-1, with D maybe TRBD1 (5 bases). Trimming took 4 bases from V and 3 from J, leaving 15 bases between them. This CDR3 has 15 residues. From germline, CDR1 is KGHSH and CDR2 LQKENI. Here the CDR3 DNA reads TGTGCCAGCTCACAGGTAGGCACACAGGACACTGAAGCTTTCTTT. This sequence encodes CASSQVGTQDTEAFF.

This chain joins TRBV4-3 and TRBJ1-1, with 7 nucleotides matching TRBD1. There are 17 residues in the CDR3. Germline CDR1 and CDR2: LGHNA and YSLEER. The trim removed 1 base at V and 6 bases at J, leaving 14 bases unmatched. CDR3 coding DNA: TGCGCCAGCAGCCAAGGTTCGCTTGATACAGGGGATCCTGAAGCTTTCTTT. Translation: CASSQGSLDTGDPEAFF.

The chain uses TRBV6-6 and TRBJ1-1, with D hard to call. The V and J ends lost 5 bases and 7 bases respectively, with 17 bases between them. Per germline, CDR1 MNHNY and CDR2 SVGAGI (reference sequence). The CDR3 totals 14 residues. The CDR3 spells CASSTAGLVCEAFF. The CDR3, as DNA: TGTGCCAGCAGTACAGCAGGCCTTGTATGTGAAGCTTTCTTT.

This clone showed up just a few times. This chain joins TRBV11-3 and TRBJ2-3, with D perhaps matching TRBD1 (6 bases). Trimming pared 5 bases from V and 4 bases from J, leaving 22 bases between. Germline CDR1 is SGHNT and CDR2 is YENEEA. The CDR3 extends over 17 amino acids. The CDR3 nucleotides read TGTGCCAGCAGCGTTCCCGGGACATCAGATGGCGCAGATACGCAGTATTTT. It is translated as CASSVPGTSDGADTQYF.

CDR3 DNA sequence: TGCGCCAGCAGCCAAGCTCGAGGGCAGATGAACACTGAAGCTTTCTTT. This codes for CASSQARGQMNTEAFF. J is TRBJ1-1 and V is TRBV4-3; D is unresolved. The CDR3 consists of 16 residues. Per the germline V gene, CDR1 is LGHNA and CDR2 is YSLEER. V was trimmed by 1 base and J by 0 bases, leaving 12 bases between them.

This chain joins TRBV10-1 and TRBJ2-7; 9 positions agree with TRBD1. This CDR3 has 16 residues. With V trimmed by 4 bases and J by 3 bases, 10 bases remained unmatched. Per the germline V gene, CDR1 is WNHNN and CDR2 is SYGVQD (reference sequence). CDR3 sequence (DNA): TGCGCCAGCAGTGTCCGAACCGGGACAGGGAGCTACGAGCAGTACTTC. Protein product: CASSVRTGTGSYEQYF.

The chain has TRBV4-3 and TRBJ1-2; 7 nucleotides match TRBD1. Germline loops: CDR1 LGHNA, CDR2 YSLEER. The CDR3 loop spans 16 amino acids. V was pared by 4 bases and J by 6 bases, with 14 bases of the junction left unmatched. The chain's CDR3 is CASSRTFIGQEDGYTF. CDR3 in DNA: TGCGCCAGCAGCCGGACTTTCATCGGACAGGAGGATGGCTACACCTTC.

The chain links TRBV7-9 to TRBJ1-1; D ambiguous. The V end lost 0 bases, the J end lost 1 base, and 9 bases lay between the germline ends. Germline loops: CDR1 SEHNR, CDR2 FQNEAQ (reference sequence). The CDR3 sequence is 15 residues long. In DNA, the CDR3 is TGTGCCAGCAGCTTAGCTCCCAGAAGGAACACTGAAGCTTTCTTT. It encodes CASSLAPRRNTEAFF.

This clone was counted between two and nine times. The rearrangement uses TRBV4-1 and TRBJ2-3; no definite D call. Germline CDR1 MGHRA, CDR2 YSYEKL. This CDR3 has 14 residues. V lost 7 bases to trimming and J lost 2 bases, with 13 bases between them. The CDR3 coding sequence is TGCGCCAGCACTGGCCCCCCCAACACAGATACGCAGTATTTT. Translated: CASTGPPNTDTQYF.

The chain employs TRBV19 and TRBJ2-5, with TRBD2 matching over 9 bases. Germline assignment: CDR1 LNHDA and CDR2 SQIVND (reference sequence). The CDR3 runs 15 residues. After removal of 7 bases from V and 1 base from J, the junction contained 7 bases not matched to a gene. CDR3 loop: CASIAREGLQETQYF. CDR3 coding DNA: TGTGCCAGTATAGCGCGGGAGGGCCTCCAAGAGACCCAGTACTTC.

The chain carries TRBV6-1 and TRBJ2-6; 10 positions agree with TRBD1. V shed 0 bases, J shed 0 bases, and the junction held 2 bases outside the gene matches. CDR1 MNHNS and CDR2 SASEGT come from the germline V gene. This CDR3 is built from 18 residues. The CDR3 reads CASSEAGQGNSGANVLTF. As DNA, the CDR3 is TGTGCCAGCAGTGAAGCGGGACAGGGGAACTCTGGGGCCAACGTCCTGACTTTC.

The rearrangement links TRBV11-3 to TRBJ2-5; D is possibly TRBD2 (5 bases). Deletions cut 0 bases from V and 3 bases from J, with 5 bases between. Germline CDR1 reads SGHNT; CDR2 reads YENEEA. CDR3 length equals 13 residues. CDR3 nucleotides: TGTGCCAGCAGCTTAGACGGGGAAGAGACCCAGTACTTC. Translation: CASSLDGEETQYF.

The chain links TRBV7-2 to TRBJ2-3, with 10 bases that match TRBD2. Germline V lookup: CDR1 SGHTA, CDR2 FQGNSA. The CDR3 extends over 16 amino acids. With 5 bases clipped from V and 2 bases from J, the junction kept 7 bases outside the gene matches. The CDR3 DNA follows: TGTGCCAGCAGCCACCTAGCGGGAGAGCCCACAGATACGCAGTATTTT. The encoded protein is CASSHLAGEPTDTQYF.

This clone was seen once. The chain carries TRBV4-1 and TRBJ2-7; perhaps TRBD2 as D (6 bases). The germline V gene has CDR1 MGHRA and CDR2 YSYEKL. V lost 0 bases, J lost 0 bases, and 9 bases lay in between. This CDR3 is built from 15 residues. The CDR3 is CASSQDGRSSYEQYF. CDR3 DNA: TGCGCCAGCAGCCAAGATGGGAGGTCCTCCTACGAGCAGTACTTC.

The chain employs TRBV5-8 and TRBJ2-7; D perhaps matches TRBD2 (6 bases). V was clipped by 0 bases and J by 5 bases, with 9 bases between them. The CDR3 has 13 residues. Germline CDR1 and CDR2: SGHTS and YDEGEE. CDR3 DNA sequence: TGTGCCAGCAGCTTGGCGGGGGTCCACGAGCAGTACTTC. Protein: CASSLAGVHEQYF.

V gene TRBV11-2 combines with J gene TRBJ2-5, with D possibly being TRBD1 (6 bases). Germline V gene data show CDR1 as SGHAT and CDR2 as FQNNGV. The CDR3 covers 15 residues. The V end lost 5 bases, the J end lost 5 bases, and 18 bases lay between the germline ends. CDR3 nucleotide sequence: TGTGCCAGCAGCATCCGGACAGACGACGTGGAGACCCAGTACTTC. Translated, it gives CASSIRTDDVETQYF.

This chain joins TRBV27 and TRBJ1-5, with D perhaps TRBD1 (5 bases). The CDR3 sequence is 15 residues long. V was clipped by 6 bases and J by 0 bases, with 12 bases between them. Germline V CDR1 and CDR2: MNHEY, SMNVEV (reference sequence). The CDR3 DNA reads TGTGCCAGCAGCGCGGGGGGGTATAGCAATCAGCCCCAGCATTTT. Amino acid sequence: CASSAGGYSNQPQHF.

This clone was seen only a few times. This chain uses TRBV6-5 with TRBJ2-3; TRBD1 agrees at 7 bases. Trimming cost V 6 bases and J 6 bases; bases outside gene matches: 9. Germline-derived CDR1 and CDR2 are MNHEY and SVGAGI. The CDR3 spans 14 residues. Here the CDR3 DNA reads TGTGCCAGCAGAGCCCCGACAGGGCCCGATACGCAGTATTTT. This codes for CASRAPTGPDTQYF.

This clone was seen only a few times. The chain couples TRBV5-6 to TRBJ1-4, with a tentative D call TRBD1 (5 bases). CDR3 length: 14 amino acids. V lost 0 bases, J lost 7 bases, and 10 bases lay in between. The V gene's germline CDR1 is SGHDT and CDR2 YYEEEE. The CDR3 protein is CASSLVGGTEKLFF. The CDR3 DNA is TGTGCCAGCAGCTTGGTTGGAGGGACTGAAAAACTGTTTTTT.

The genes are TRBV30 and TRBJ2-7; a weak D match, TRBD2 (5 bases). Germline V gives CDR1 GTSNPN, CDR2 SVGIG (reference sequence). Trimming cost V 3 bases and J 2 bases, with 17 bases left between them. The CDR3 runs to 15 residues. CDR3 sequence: CAWSRVAGLPYEQYF. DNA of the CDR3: TGTGCCTGGAGCAGAGTCGCGGGCCTCCCCTACGAGCAGTACTTC. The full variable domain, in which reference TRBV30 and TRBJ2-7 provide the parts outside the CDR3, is SQTIHQWPATLVQPVGSPLSLECTVEGTSNPNLYWYRQAAGRGLQLLFYSVGIGQISSEVPQNLSASRPQDRQFILSSKKLLLSDSGFYLCAWSRVAGLPYEQYFGPGTRLTVT.

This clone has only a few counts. The CDR3: CASRFRVGATNYGYTF. The CDR3 coding sequence is TGTGCCAGCAGGTTTAGGGTAGGGGCCACCAACTATGGCTACACCTTC. The chain employs TRBV7-3 and TRBJ1-2, with TRBD1 as a possible D gene (5 bases). Germline V gives CDR1 SGHTA, CDR2 FQGTGA. Trimming took off 6 bases at V and 2 bases at J, with 19 bases between the two ends. The CDR3 length is 16 residues. Variable domain in full (rest from reference TRBV7-3 and TRBJ1-2): GAGVSQTPSNKVTEKGKYVELRCDPISGHTALYWYRQSLGQGPEFLIYFQGTGAADDSGLPNDRFFAVRPEGSVSTLKIQRTERGDSAVYLCASRFRVGATNYGYTFGSGTRLTVV.

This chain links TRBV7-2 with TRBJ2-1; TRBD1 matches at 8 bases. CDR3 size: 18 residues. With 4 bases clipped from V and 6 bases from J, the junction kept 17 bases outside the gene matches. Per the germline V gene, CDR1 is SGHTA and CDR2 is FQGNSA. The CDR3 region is CASSSIFPGGGWGNEQFF. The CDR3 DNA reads TGTGCCAGCAGCTCGATATTCCCAGGGGGCGGATGGGGCAATGAGCAGTTCTTC.